Each of the 9 T cell receptor beta chains below was sequenced from the same sample in a study of CD8 T cells in ankylosing spondylitis. TCRdb redid the calling of the 5' RACE reads with MiXCR, one entry per CDR3 protein. This sample has approximately 300,000 distinct CDR3 sequences, with 8% found just once. No antigens are known for them. Regarding the study as a whole: Typical of ankylosing spondylitis blood, it appeared, was a TCR beta motif of fewer than ten highly homologous variants.

Source material: blood, either unsorted or a sorted T cell fraction (not recorded which). The source is a male donor with ankylosing spondylitis.

This clonotype was seen a handful of times. The chain employs TRBV7-9 and TRBJ1-5, with 9 positions matching TRBD1. From germline, CDR1 is SEHNR and CDR2 FQNEAQ (reference sequence). The CDR3 is 17 amino acids. The junction had 11 bases not matched to a gene; V was cut back by 5 bases and J by 3 bases. CDR3 DNA sequence: TGTGCCAGCAGCCGAAGCCCCGGGACAGGGAACAATCAGCCCCAGCATTTT. Protein product: CASSRSPGTGNNQPQHF. Looking up the rest from reference TRBV7-9 and TRBJ1-5 gives the full variable domain: DTGVSQNPRHKITKRGQNVTFRCDPISEHNRLYWYRQTLGQGPEFLTYFQNEAQLEKSRLLSDRFSAERPKGSFSTLEIQRTEQGDSAMYLCASSRSPGTGNNQPQHFGDGTRLSIL.

The J gene is TRBJ2-1, the V gene TRBV28; the match to TRBD1 covers 7 bases. This CDR3 contains 15 residues. Losses at the gene ends were 7 bases for V and 2 bases for J; bases not matched to a gene: 8. The germline CDR1 and CDR2 sequences are MDHEN and SYDVKM. This CDR3 is CASNSRDSTYNEQFF. CDR3 nucleotide sequence: TGTGCCAGCAATTCCCGGGACAGTACCTACAATGAGCAGTTCTTC.

This clonotype showed up many times. This sequence joins TRBV20-1 and TRBJ2-7; 11 bases are shared with TRBD2. V trimming: 3 bases; J trimming: 6 bases; junction bases outside the gene matches: 4. CDR3 length: 13 residues. Germline loops: CDR1 DFQATT, CDR2 SNEGSKA (reference sequence). The DNA for the CDR3 is TGCAGTGCTAGCACTAGCGGGAGTTCCGAGCAGTACTTC. It codes for CSASTSGSSEQYF.

The chain combines TRBV24-1 with TRBJ1-2; D gene unclear. Germline V gene sequence: CDR1 KGHDR, CDR2 SFDVKD. Trimming pared 3 bases from V and 4 bases from J, leaving 23 bases between. The CDR3 loop spans 18 amino acids. The CDR3 DNA is TGTGCCACCAGTGATCCCCGCAGCCAACTAGTATTGGGCTATGGCTACACCTTC. It is translated as CATSDPRSQLVLGYGYTF.

The sample holds a few counts of this clonotype. This sequence joins TRBV30 and TRBJ2-5; D uncertain. Germline V CDR1 and CDR2: GTSNPN, SVGIG (reference sequence). V lost 5 bases and J lost 1, with 8 bases in between. The CDR3 runs to 12 residues. This CDR3 reads CAWGVAQETQYF. CDR3 nucleotide sequence: TGTGCCTGGGGGGTTGCCCAAGAGACCCAGTACTTC.

The gene calls are TRBV7-9 and TRBJ2-7; D might be TRBD2 (7 bases). CDR3 length: 17 residues. Deletions cut 5 bases from V and 5 bases from J, with 25 bases between. Germline CDR1 reads SEHNR; CDR2 reads FQNEAQ (reference sequence). The CDR3 spells CASSPRDTRAGINEQYF. The CDR3 region has the DNA TGTGCCAGCAGCCCTCGGGACACAAGAGCGGGAATCAACGAGCAGTACTTC.

This clonotype was detected many times. The J gene is TRBJ2-1, the V gene TRBV4-1; tentative D call: TRBD2 (6 bases). The CDR3 is made up of 17 amino acids. CDR1 is MGHRA, CDR2 YSYEKL, per germline. The V end lost 1 base, the J end lost 3 bases, and 16 bases lay between the germline ends. CDR3 in DNA: TGCGCCAGCAGCCAAGTGGAGGGCCCTGGAATCTACAATGAGCAGTTCTTC. Amino acids: CASSQVEGPGIYNEQFF.

CDR3 nucleotides: TGCAGCTGCCTTAGGACAGCCAAAGCGGAGACCCAGTACTTC. This gives the protein CSCLRTAKAETQYF. V gene TRBV20-1 combines with J gene TRBJ2-5, with a possible D match to TRBD1 (6 bases). Germline values: CDR1 DFQATT, CDR2 SNEGSKA (reference sequence). The CDR3 length is 14 residues.

This clonotype was seen ten or more times. V is TRBV25-1 and J is TRBJ2-7; 8 bases are shared with TRBD1. V lost 8 bases, J lost 0 bases, and 6 bases stayed unmatched. This CDR3 has 14 amino acids. Germline V gene data show CDR1 as MGHDK and CDR2 as SYGVNS. The CDR3 reads CASAPDRDSYEQYF. As DNA, the CDR3 is TGTGCCAGCGCGCCGGACAGGGACTCCTACGAGCAGTACTTC.